A selection of T cell receptor beta chains follows, all from one sample in a study of blood T cell repertoires in COVID-19. Data came from immunoSEQ multiplex PCR; TCRdb stores just in-frame clones and leaves some out. The sample lists over 90,000 clones, approximately 90% occurring once. The sequenced sample consisted of peripheral blood. These receptors were taken from a man aged 50 or older in a cohort sampled during active COVID-19. The CDR3 runs from the conserved cysteine through the conserved F or W. The order of the fields is J gene, CDR3 length, V gene, clone size, D gene, CDR3 protein, CDR3 DNA. The D gene is left open where the match is weak. Part of the rows lack a size; the others show once, few, many or a class for expanded clones.

>TRBJ2-7|14|TRBV3-1/TRBV3-2|NA|TRBD1
CASSPRDRGLEQYF
TGTGCCAGCAGCCCCCGGGACAGGGGCCTCGAGCAGTACTTC
>TRBJ2-5|13|TRBV19|NA|NA
CASSISRVQTQYF
TGTGCCAGTAGTATTTCCCGGGTACAGACCCAGTACTTC
>TRBJ2-3|19|TRBV15|NA|TRBD2
CATSRSRLGTSGGTDTQYF
TGTGCCACCAGCAGATCAAGGCTAGGAACTAGCGGGGGGACAGATACGCAGTATTTT
>TRBJ1-1|12|TRBV3-1/TRBV3-2|NA|NA
CASSQRTSEAFF
TGTGCCAGCAGCCAAAGAACATCAGAAGCTTTCTTT
>TRBJ1-2|13|TRBV9|once|TRBD1
CASSPSGGWGYTF
TGTGCCAGCAGCCCCTCAGGGGGCTGGGGCTACACCTTC
>TRBJ2-4|14|TRBV19|NA|TRBD2
CASSREGHWDIQYF
TGTGCCAGTAGTAGGGAGGGGCACTGGGACATTCAGTACTTC
>TRBJ1-2|16|TRBV28|NA|TRBD1
CASSSNTGTGYSGYTF
TGTGCCAGCAGTTCCAATACCGGGACAGGGTATTCTGGCTACACCTTC
>TRBJ1-6|12|TRBV19|NA|NA
CASNFGNSPLHF
TGTGCCAGTAATTTCGGGAATTCACCCCTCCACTTT
>TRBJ2-2|15|TRBV4-2|NA|NA
CASSEGAGLSGELFF
TGTGCCAGCAGCGAAGGGGCGGGTTTATCCGGGGAGCTGTTTTTT
>TRBJ2-1|16|TRBV13|NA|TRBD2
CASSLEGRGGYNEQFF
TGTGCCAGCAGCTTAGAAGGGCGGGGGGGTTACAATGAGCAGTTCTTC
>TRBJ2-4|12|TRBV27|NA|NA
CASEAGPYIQYF
TGTGCCAGTGAGGCGGGACCCTACATTCAGTACTTC
>TRBJ2-7|12|TRBV2|NA|NA
CASSQQGYEQYF
TGTGCCAGCAGTCAACAGGGCTACGAGCAGTACTTC
>TRBJ1-5|15|TRBV5-4|NA|NA
CASSLQGGGNQPQHF
TGTGCCAGCAGTCTCCAGGGAGGGGGTAATCAGCCCCAGCATTTT